The present T cell receptor beta chain was sequenced within a study of blood T cell repertoires in COVID-19. CDR3 length: 14 amino acids. Germline values: CDR1 LGHDT, CDR2 YNNKEL (reference sequence). J lost 4 bases, V lost 2 bases, and 3 bases had no gene match. TCRdb keeps only in-frame clones here, not all; method: immunoSEQ multiplex PCR. Of about 150,000 clones listed, more than 80% are singletons. This chain connects TRBV3-1 (or the pseudogene TRBV3-2) to TRBJ1-1; 8 bases match TRBD1. This receptor was obtained from a man in his fifties or sixties with acute or convalescent COVID-19. The sequencing input was peripheral blood. The CDR3 spells CASSQTDRVTEAFF. DNA for the CDR3: TGTGCCAGCAGCCAAACGGACAGGGTCACTGAAGCTTTCTTT.